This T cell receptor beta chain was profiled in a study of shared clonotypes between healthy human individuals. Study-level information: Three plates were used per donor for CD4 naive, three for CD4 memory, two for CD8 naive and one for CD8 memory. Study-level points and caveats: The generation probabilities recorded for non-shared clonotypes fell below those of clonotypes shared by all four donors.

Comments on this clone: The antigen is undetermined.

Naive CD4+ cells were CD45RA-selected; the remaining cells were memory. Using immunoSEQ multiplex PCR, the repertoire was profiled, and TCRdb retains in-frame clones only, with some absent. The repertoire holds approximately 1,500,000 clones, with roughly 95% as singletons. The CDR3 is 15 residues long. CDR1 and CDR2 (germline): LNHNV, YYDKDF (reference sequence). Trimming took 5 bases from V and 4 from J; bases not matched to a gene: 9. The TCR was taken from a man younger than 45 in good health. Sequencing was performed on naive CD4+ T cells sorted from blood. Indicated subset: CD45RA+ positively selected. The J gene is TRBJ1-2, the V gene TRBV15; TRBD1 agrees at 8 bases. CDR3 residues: CATSGWGQGAYGYTF. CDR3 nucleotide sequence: TGTGCCACCAGCGGTTGGGGCCAGGGGGCCTATGGCTACACCTTC.